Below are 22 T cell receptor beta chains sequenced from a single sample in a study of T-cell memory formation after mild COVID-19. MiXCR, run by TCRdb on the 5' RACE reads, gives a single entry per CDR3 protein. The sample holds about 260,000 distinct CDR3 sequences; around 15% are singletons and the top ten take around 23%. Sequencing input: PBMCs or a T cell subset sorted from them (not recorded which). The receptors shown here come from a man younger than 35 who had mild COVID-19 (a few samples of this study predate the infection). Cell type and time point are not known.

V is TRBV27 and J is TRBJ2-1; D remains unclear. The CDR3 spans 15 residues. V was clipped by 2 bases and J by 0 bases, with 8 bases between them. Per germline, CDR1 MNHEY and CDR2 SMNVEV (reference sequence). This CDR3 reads CASSLGIISYNEQFF. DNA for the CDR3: TGTGCCAGCAGTTTAGGCATCATCTCCTACAATGAGCAGTTCTTC.

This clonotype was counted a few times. Here the CDR3 DNA reads TGTGCCAGCAGCTTTACAGACACTGAAGCTTTCTTT. Translated, it gives CASSFTDTEAFF. The V and J genes are TRBV11-2 and TRBJ1-1; no clear D gene. The V end lost 3 bases, the J end lost 3 bases, and 5 bases lay between the germline ends. Per germline, CDR1 SGHAT and CDR2 FQNNGV. The length of the CDR3 is 12 residues.

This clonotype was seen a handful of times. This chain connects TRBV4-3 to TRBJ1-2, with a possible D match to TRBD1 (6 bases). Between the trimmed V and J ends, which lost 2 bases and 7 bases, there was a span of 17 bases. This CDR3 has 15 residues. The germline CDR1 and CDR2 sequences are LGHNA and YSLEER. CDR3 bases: TGCGCCAGCAGCCAATACCCCCCGGGGGCTGGTGGCTACACCTTC. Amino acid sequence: CASSQYPPGAGGYTF.

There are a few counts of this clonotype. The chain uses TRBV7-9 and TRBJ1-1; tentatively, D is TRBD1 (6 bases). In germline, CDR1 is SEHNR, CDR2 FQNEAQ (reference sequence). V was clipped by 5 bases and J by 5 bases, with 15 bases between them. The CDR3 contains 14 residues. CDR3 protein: CASSAGVRATEAFF. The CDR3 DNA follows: TGTGCCAGCAGCGCAGGGGTCCGTGCAACTGAAGCTTTCTTT.

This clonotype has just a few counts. CDR3 amino acids: CSVVSDTQYF. The CDR3 DNA sequence: TGCAGCGTTGTGTCCGATACGCAGTATTTT. The genes are TRBV29-1 and TRBJ2-3; D is undetermined. The CDR3 extends over 10 amino acids. V was shortened by 4 bases and J by 6 bases, with 5 bases between the two germline ends. Germline values: CDR1 SQVTM, CDR2 ANQGSEA.

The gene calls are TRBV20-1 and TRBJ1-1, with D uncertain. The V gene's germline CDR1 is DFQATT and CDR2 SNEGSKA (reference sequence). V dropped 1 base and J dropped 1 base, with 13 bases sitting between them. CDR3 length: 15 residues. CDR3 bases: TGCAGTGCTAGAGTCCCCCTCACAGAGAACACTGAAGCTTTCTTT. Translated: CSARVPLTENTEAFF.

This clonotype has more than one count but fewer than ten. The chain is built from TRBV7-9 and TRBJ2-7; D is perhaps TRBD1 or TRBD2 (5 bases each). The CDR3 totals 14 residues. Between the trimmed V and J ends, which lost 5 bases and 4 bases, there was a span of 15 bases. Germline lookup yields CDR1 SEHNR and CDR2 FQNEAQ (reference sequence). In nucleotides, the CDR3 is TGTGCCAGCAGCCCCGGGACCGCCCCGTACGAGCAGTACTTC. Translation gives CASSPGTAPYEQYF. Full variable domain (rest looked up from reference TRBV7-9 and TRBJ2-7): DTGVSQNPRHKITKRGQNVTFRCDPISEHNRLYWYRQTLGQGPEFLTYFQNEAQLEKSRLLSDRFSAERPKGSFSTLEIQRTEQGDSAMYLCASSPGTAPYEQYFGPGTRLTVT.

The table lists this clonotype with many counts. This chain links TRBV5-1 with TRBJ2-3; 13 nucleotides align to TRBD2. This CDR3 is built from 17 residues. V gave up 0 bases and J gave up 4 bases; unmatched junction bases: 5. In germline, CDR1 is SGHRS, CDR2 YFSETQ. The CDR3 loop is CASSLAPTSGGADTQYF. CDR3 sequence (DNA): TGCGCCAGCAGCTTGGCTCCTACTAGCGGGGGGGCAGATACGCAGTATTTT.

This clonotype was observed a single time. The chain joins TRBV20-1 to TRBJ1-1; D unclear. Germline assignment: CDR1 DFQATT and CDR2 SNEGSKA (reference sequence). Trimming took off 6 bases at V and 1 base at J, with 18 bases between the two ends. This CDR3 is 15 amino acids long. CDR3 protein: CSARWTVGRNTEAFF. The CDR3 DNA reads TGCAGTGCCAGATGGACTGTGGGCAGGAACACTGAAGCTTTCTTT.

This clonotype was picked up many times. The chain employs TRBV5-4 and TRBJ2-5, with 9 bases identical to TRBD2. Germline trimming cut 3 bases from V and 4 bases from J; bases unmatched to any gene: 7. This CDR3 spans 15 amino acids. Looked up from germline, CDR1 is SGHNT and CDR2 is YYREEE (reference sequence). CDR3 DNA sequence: TGTGCCAGCAGCTGGGACGCGGGGGGGGGAGAGACCCAGTACTTC. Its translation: CASSWDAGGGETQYF.

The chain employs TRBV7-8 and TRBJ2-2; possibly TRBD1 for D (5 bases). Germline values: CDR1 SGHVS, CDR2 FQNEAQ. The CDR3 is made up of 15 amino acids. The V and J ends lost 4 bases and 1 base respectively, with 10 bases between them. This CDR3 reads CASSYYTGNTGELFF. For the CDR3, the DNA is TGTGCCAGCAGCTACTACACAGGGAACACCGGGGAGCTGTTTTTT.

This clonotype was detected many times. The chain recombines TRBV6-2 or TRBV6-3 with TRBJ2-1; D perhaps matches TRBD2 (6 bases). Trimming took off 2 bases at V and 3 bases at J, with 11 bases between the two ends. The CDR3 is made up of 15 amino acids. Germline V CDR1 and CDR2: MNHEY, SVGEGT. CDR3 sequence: CASSYGTPLYNEQFF. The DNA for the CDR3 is TGTGCCAGCAGTTACGGGACTCCCCTCTACAATGAGCAGTTCTTC.

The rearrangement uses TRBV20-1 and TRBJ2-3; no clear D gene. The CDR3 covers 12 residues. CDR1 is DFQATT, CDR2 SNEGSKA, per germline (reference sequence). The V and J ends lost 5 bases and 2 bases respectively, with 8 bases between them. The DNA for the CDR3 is TGCAGTGCTCCCGAGCCCACAGATACGCAGTATTTT. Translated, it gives CSAPEPTDTQYF.

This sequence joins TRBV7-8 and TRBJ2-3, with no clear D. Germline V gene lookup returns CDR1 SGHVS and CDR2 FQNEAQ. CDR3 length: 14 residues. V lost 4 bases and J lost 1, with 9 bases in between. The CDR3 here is CASSSRGGTDTQYF. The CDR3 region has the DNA TGTGCCAGCAGCTCCCGTGGTGGCACAGATACGCAGTATTTT.

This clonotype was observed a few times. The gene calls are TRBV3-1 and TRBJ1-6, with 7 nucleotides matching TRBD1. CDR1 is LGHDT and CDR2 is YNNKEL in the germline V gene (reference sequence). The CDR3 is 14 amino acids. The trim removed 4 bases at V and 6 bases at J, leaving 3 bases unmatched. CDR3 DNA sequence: TGTGCCAGCAGCCTGAGGGACAGTAATTCACCCCTCCACTTT. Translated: CASSLRDSNSPLHF.

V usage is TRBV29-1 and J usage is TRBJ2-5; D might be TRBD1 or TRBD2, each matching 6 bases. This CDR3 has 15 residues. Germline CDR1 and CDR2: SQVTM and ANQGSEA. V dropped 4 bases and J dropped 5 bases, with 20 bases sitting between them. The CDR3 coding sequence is TGCAGCGTTGCCCGTCCCCCGGGGGCTCTGGAGACCCAGTACTTC. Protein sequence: CSVARPPGALETQYF.

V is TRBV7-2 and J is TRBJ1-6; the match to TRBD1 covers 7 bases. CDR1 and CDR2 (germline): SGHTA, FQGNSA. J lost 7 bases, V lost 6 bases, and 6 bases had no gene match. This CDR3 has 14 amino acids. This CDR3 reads CASRGDRVNSPLHF. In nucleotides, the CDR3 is TGTGCCAGCAGGGGGGACAGAGTCAATTCACCCCTCCACTTT.

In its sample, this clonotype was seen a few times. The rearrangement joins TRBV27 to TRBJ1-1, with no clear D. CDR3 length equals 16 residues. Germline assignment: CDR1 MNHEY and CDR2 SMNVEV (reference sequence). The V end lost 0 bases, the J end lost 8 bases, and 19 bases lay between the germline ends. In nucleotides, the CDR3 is TGTGCCAGCAGTTTATCCCCTCGGCGTAAACCGGGGGAAGCTTTCTTT. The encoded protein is CASSLSPRRKPGEAFF.

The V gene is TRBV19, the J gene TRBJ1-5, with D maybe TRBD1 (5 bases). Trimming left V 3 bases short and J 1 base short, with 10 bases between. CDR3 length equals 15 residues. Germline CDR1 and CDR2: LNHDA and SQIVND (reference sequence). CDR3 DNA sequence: TGTGCCAGTAGTATGTTAGGGGCGAGCAATCAGCCCCAGCATTTT. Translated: CASSMLGASNQPQHF.

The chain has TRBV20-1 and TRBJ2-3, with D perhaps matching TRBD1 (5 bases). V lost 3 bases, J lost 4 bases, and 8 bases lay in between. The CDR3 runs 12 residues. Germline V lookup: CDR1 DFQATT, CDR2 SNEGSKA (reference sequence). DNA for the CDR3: TGCAGTGCTAGGTTAGGGGCAGATACGCAGTATTTT. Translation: CSARLGADTQYF.

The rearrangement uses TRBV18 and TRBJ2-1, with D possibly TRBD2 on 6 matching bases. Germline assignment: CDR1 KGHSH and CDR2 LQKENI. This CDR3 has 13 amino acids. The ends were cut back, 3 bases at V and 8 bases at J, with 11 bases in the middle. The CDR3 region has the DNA TGTGCCAGCTCACCCCGGGGGTTGGATGAGCAGTTCTTC. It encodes CASSPRGLDEQFF.

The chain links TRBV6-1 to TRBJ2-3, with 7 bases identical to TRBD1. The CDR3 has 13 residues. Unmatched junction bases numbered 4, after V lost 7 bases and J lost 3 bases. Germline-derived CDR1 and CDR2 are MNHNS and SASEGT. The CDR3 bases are TGTGCCAGCATACCGGGACAGACAGATACGCAGTATTTT. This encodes CASIPGQTDTQYF.